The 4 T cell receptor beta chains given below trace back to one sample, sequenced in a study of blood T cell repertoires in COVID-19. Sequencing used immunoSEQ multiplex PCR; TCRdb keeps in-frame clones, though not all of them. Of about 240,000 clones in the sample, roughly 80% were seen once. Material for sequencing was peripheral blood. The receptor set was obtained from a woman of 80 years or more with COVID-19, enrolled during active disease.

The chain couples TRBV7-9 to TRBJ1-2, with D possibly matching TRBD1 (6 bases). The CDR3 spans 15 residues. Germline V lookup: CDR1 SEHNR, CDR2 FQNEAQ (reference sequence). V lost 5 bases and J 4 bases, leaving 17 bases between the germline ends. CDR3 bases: TGTGCCAGCAGCCGCTCTAACCGACAGGCCTATGGCTACACCTTC. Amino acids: CASSRSNRQAYGYTF.

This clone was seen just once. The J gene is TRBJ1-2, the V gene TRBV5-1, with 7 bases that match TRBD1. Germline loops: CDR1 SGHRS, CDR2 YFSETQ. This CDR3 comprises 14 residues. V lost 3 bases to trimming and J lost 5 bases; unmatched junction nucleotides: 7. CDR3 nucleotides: TGCGCCAGCAGCTCGGGACAGTCACTTTATGGCTACACCTTC. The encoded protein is CASSSGQSLYGYTF.

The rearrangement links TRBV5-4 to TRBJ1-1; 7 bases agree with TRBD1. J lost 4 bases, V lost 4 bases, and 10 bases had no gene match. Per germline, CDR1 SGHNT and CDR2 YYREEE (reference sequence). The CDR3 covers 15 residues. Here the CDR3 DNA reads TGTGCCAGCAGCGCCACAGGGGCCGGCGCCACTGAAGCTTTCTTT. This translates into CASSATGAGATEAFF.

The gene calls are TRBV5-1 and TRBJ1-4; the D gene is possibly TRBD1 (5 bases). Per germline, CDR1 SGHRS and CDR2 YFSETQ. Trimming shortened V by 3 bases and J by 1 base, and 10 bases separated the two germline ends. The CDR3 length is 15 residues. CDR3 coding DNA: TGCGCCAGCAGCTCTAAAGGGGTAACTAATGAAAAACTGTTTTTT. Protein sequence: CASSSKGVTNEKLFF.